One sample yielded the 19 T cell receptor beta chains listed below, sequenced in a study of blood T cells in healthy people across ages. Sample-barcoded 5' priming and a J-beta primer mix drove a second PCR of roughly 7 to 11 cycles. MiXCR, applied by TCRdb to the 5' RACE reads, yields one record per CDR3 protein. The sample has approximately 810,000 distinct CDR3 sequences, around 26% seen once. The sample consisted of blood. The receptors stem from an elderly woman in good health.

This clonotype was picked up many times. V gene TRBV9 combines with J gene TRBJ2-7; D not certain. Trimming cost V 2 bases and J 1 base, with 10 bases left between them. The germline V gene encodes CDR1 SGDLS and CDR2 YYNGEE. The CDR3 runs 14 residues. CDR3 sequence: CASSVGTKSYEQYF. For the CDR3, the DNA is TGTGCCAGCAGCGTTGGAACGAAATCCTACGAGCAGTACTTC.

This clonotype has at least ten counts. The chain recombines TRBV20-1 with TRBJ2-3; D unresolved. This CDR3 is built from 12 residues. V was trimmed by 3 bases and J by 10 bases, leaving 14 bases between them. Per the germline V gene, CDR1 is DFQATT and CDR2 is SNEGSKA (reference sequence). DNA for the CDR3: TGCAGTGCTAGGACGCCCATGGGATCGCAGTATTTT. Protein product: CSARTPMGSQYF.

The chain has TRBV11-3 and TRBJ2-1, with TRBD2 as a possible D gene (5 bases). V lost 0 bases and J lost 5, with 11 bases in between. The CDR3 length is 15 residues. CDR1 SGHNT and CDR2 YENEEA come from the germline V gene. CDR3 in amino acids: CASSLDSSLHNEQFF. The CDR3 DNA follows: TGTGCCAGCAGCTTAGATTCTAGCCTCCACAATGAGCAGTTCTTC. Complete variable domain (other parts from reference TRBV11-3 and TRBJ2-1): EAGVVQSPRYKIIEKKQPVAFWCNPISGHNTLYWYLQNLGQGPELLIRYENEEAVDDSQLPKDRFSAERLKGVDSTLKIQPAELGDSAVYLCASSLDSSLHNEQFFGPGTRLTVL.

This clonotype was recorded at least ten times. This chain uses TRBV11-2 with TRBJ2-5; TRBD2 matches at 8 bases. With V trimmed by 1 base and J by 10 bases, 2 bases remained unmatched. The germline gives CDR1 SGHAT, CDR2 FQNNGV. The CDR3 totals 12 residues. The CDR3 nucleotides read TGTGCCAGCAGCTTAGTGGCGGGGGGCCAGTACTTC. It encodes CASSLVAGGQYF.

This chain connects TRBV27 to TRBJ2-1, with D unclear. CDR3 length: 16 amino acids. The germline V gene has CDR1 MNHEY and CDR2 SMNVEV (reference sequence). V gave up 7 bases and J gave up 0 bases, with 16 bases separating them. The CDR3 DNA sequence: TGTGCCAGCACTTCCACCAGCCCTAGCTCCTACAATGAGCAGTTCTTC. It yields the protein CASTSTSPSSYNEQFF.

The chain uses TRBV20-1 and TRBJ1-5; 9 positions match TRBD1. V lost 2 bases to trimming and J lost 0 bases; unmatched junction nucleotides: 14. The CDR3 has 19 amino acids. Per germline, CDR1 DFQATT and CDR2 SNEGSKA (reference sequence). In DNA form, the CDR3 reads TGCAGTGCTAGAACATACAGGGGGCGCGTGGCGGATAGCAATCAGCCCCAGCATTTT. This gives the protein CSARTYRGRVADSNQPQHF.

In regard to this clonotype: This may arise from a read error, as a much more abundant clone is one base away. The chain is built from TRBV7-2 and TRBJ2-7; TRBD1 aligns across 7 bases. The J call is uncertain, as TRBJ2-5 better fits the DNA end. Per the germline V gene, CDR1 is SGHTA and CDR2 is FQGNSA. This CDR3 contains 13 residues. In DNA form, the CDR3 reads TGTGCCAGCAGCGAAGACAGGGTGGAGACCCAGTACTTC. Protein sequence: CASSEDRVETQYF.

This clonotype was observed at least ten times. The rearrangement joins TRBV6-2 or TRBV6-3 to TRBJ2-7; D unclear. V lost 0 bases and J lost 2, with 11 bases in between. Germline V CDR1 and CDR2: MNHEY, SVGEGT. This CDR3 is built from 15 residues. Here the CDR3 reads CASSYSTASPYEQYF. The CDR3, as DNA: TGTGCCAGCAGTTACTCGACCGCCAGTCCCTACGAGCAGTACTTC.

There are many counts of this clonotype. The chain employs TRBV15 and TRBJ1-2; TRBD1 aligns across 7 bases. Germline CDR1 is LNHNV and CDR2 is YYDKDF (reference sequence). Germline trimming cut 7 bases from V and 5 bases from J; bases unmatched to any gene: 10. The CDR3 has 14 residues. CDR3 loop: CATNAGTASYGYTF. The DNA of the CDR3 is TGTGCCACCAACGCCGGGACAGCTAGTTATGGCTACACCTTC.

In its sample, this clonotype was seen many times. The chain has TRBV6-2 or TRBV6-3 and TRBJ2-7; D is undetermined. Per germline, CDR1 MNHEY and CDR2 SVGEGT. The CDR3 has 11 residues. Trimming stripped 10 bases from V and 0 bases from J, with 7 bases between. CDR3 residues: CATTHSYEQYF. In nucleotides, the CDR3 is TGTGCCACCACACACTCCTACGAGCAGTACTTC.

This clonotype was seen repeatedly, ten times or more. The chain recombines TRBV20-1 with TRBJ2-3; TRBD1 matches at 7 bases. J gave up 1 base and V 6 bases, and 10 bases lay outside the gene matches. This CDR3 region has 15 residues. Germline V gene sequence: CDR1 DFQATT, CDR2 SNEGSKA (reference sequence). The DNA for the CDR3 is TGCAGTGCCGAATTTTCGGGACAGCGCACAGATACGCAGTATTTT. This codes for CSAEFSGQRTDTQYF.

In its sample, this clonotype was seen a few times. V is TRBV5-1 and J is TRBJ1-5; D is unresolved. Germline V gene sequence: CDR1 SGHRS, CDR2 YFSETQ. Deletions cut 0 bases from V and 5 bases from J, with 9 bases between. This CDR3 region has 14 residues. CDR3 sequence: CASSLGQDDQPQHF. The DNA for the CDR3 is TGCGCCAGCAGCTTGGGGCAGGATGATCAGCCCCAGCATTTT. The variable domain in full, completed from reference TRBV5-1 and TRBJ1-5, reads KAGVTQTPRYLIKTRGQQVTLSCSPISGHRSVSWYQQTPGQGLQFLFEYFSETQRNKGNFPGRFSGRQFSNSRSEMNVSTLELGDSALYLCASSLGQDDQPQHFGDGTRLSIL.

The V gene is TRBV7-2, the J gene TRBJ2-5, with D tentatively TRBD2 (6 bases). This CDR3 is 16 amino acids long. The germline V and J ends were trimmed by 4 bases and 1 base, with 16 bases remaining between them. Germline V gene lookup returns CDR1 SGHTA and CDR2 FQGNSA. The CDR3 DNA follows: TGTGCCAGCAGCTCCCGACTAGTGGGTACCCAAGAGACCCAGTACTTC. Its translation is CASSSRLVGTQETQYF.

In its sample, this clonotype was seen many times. The DNA for the CDR3 is TGCGCCAGCAGCTTGGAGGGAGCCGCCGTAAGCTACGAGCAGTACTTC. Residues: CASSLEGAAVSYEQYF. The chain uses TRBV5-1 and TRBJ2-7, with TRBD2 as a possible D gene (5 bases). Trimming took off 0 bases at V and 3 bases at J, with 16 bases between the two ends. CDR3 length: 16 residues. CDR1 and CDR2 from the germline V gene are SGHRS and YFSETQ.

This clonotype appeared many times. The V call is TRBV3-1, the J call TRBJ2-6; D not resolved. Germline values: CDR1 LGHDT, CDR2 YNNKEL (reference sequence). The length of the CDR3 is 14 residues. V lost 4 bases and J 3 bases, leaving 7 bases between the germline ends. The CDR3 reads CASSPPYGANVLTF. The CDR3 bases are TGTGCCAGCAGCCCGCCCTATGGGGCCAACGTCCTGACTTTC.

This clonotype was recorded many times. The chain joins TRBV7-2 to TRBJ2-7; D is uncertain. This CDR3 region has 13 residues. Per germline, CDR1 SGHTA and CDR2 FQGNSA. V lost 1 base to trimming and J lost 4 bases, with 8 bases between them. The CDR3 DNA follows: TGTGCCAGCAGCTTAGTTGGCGCTTACGAGCAGTACTTC. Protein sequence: CASSLVGAYEQYF.

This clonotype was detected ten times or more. The CDR3 sequence: CASSPTGTDQETQYF. In DNA form, the CDR3 reads TGTGCCAGCAGCCCCACCGGGACAGATCAAGAGACCCAGTACTTC. This chain connects TRBV6-5 to TRBJ2-5; 7 bases map to TRBD1. V lost 6 bases, J lost 2 bases, and 9 bases stayed unmatched. This CDR3 contains 15 residues. Germline CDR1 reads MNHEY; CDR2 reads SVGAGI.

The CDR3 region has the DNA TGTGCCAGCAGTTACGGCGGGGGGGCGGGGACAGATACGCAGTATTTT. Translation gives CASSYGGGAGTDTQYF. The rearrangement joins TRBV6-5 to TRBJ2-3, with TRBD2 identical over 9 bases. V shed 2 bases and J 3 bases; nucleotides not matched to a gene: 6. Germline loops: CDR1 MNHEY, CDR2 SVGAGI. The CDR3 totals 16 residues.

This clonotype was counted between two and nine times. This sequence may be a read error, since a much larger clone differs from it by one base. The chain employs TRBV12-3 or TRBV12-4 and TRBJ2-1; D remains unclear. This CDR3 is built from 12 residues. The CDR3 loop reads CTSSFSVGEQFF. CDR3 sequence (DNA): TGTACCAGCAGTTTTTCGGTAGGTGAGCAGTTCTTC.